This T cell receptor (beta chain) stems from a study of blood T cell repertoires in COVID-19. As for the study in general: PBMCs, B-cell-depleted T cells, or T cells provided the cDNA or gDNA that made up the material.

There are 14 residues in the CDR3. Trimming removed 3 bases from V and 8 bases from J; junction bases left unmatched: 8. The germline V gene encodes CDR1 SGDLS and CDR2 YYNGEE. Authors' methods: How many nucleated cells were present was estimated from reference gene primer amplification. Libraries were prepared by immunoSEQ multiplex PCR; TCRdb keeps only in-frame clonotypes and omits some of them. The V and J calls and clone size come from that table; D and trimming were worked out from the DNA. The profile covers over 150,000 clones, with 90% appearing a single time and nearly 0.55% taken by the ten largest.

Source material: peripheral blood. This chain connects TRBV9 to TRBJ2-1; 7 bases are shared with TRBD1. The source of this sequence is a man in his fifties or sixties with acute or convalescent COVID-19. In nucleotides, the CDR3 is TGTGCCAGCAGCGCCGACTCTACAGGGGATGAGCAGTTCTTC. Translation: CASSADSTGDEQFF.